Listed here are 15 T cell receptor beta chains from one sample, sequenced in a study of blood T cell repertoires in COVID-19 (TCRdb year 2020). The library was prepared using the immunoSEQ multiplex PCR assay. The clones in this table, taken by TCRdb from immuneACCESS, are in-frame only. Not every clone is retained; where verified, under half of the shortfall comes from an unresolved V gene, and the cause of the rest is unknown. Within this sample are 400,000 to 550,000 clones, with about 85% of them counted one time only. The ten largest clonotypes hold 1.5% to 2% of the sample. The sample comprised PBMCs or T cells enriched from blood (not recorded which). These TCRs come from a woman aged 18-29 years with acute COVID-19.

The J gene is TRBJ1-5, the V gene TRBV19; D is perhaps TRBD1 (6 bases). Trimming removed 11 bases from V and 3 bases from J, with 14 bases in between. The CDR3 consists of 13 residues. CDR1 and CDR2 (germline): LNHDA, SQIVND (reference sequence). This chain's CDR3 is CASRRGFNQPQHF. In DNA, the CDR3 is TGTGCCTCCCGAAGGGGGTTCAATCAGCCCCAGCATTTT.

The chain employs TRBV6-2 or TRBV6-3 and TRBJ1-2, with D tentatively TRBD1 (6 bases). The CDR3 runs 15 residues. Per the germline V gene, CDR1 is MNHEY and CDR2 is SVGEGT. Trimming took 2 bases from V and 4 from J, leaving 14 bases between them. CDR3 region: CASSYPSGQSYGYTF. The CDR3 coding sequence is TGTGCCAGCAGTTACCCATCCGGACAGTCCTATGGCTACACCTTC.

This chain uses TRBV3-1 (or the pseudogene TRBV3-2) with TRBJ1-2; no firm D call. The CDR3 sequence is 16 residues long. Trimming removed 3 bases from V and 6 bases from J, with 20 bases in between. Germline CDR1 reads LGHDT; CDR2 reads YNNKEL (reference sequence). CDR3 loop: CASSQTSPTGGHGYTF. CDR3 DNA: TGTGCCAGCAGCCAGACAAGCCCCACGGGAGGGCATGGCTACACCTTC.

This sequence joins TRBV25-1 and TRBJ1-2; 9 nucleotides align to TRBD1. This CDR3 has 15 residues. With V trimmed by 8 bases and J by 2 bases, 9 bases remained unmatched. Germline CDR1 and CDR2: MGHDK and SYGVNS. The CDR3 nucleotides are TGTGCCAGCGCCGACCGGGACAGGGTAAACTATGGCTACACCTTC. Protein product: CASADRDRVNYGYTF.

The chain uses TRBV30 and TRBJ2-5; 9 nucleotides agree with TRBD1. Trimming took 2 bases from V and 4 from J; bases not matched to a gene: 5. The germline CDR1 and CDR2 sequences are GTSNPN and SVGIG (reference sequence). The CDR3 covers 14 residues. The CDR3 DNA follows: TGTGCCTGGAGTCTCTTACAGGGGGCAGAGACCCAGTACTTC. Translation: CAWSLLQGAETQYF.

The rearrangement links TRBV13 to TRBJ1-2, with 7 bases that match TRBD1. The CDR3 covers 15 residues. Losses at the gene ends were 0 bases for V and 5 bases for J; bases not matched to a gene: 6. CDR1 is PRHDT, CDR2 FYEKMQ, per germline (reference sequence). The CDR3 DNA follows: TGTGCCAGCAGCTTAGGCAACAGGGGAGAGTATGGCTACACCTTC. Translated, it gives CASSLGNRGEYGYTF.

The gene calls are TRBV28 and TRBJ2-1, with D possibly matching TRBD1 (6 bases). CDR1 is MDHEN and CDR2 is SYDVKM in the germline V gene. V was shortened by 7 bases and J by 2 bases, with 15 bases between the two germline ends. The CDR3 totals 15 residues. The chain's CDR3 is CASTPGGRTYNEQFF. The CDR3 DNA reads TGTGCCAGCACCCCTGGGGGCAGGACCTACAATGAGCAGTTCTTC.

J is TRBJ2-2 and V is TRBV28; TRBD2 matches 7 bases. This CDR3 contains 15 residues. CDR1 is MDHEN, CDR2 SYDVKM, per germline. The V and J ends lost 4 bases and 7 bases, in that order; junction bases with no gene match: 9. The DNA for the CDR3 is TGTGCCAGCAGTTCCGCGGGAGTGGAAGGCGGGGAGCTGTTTTTT. As protein: CASSSAGVEGGELFF.

The rearrangement links TRBV2 to TRBJ1-5; no firm D call. Germline V gene sequence: CDR1 SNHLY, CDR2 FYNNEI. V lost 3 bases and J 0 bases, leaving 6 bases between the germline ends. This CDR3 is 14 amino acids long. CDR3 DNA sequence: TGTGCCAGCAGTGATGTTTATAGCAATCAGCCCCAGCATTTT. This sequence encodes CASSDVYSNQPQHF.

The chain employs TRBV24-1 and TRBJ1-5; 8 nucleotides match TRBD1. The CDR3 spans 16 residues. V trimming: 4 bases; J trimming: 2 bases; junction bases outside the gene matches: 6. Germline assignment: CDR1 KGHDR and CDR2 SFDVKD. CDR3 amino acids: CATSEGPTGGNQPQHF. As DNA, the CDR3 is TGTGCCACCAGTGAAGGGCCGACAGGGGGCAATCAGCCCCAGCATTTT.

The gene calls are TRBV27 and TRBJ1-3; D unresolved. V was shortened by 4 bases and J by 1 base, with 14 bases between the two germline ends. This CDR3 spans 16 amino acids. Germline CDR1 MNHEY, CDR2 SMNVEV (reference sequence). CDR3 bases: TGTGCCAGCAGTTATATGGCCCCGGAGTCTGGAAACACCATATATTTT. Translation: CASSYMAPESGNTIYF.

The chain combines TRBV27 with TRBJ2-1, with TRBD2 identical over 8 bases. V gave up 5 bases and J gave up 0 bases; unmatched junction bases: 9. The CDR3 has 17 amino acids. Germline lookup yields CDR1 MNHEY and CDR2 SMNVEV (reference sequence). CDR3 DNA sequence: TGTGCCAGCAGTATCCCACGACTAGCGAGCTCCTACAATGAGCAGTTCTTC. Translated: CASSIPRLASSYNEQFF.

The chain uses TRBV11-2 and TRBJ1-1, with TRBD1 identical over 10 bases. Germline V gene sequence: CDR1 SGHAT, CDR2 FQNNGV. V lost 5 bases, J lost 8 bases, and 8 bases stayed unmatched. The CDR3 loop spans 14 amino acids. CDR3 DNA sequence: TGTGCCAGCAGCGCAAGGGACAGGGGATTGGAAGCTTTCTTT. It is translated as CASSARDRGLEAFF.

This sequence joins TRBV5-1 and TRBJ2-4, with 7 bases that match TRBD2. The J segment lost 8 bases and the V segment lost 2 bases, leaving 7 bases of the junction unmatched. The CDR3 extends over 14 amino acids. Per germline, CDR1 SGHRS and CDR2 YFSETQ. The CDR3 region has the DNA TGCGCCAGCAGCTTAGCCGGGAGGCGGGACATTCAGTACTTC. This gives the protein CASSLAGRRDIQYF.

The CDR3 nucleotides are TGCGCCAGCAGTGAGGCGACACCCCTGGGGGGTAGCAATCAGCCCCAGCATTTT. This encodes CASSEATPLGGSNQPQHF. J is TRBJ1-5 and V is TRBV10-2; a weak D match, TRBD1 (5 bases). This CDR3 comprises 18 residues. Germline loops: CDR1 WSHSY, CDR2 SAAADI. V lost 2 bases, J lost 0 bases, and 17 bases lay in between.